This is a list of T cell receptor beta chains from one sample in a study of T cell responses to AZD1222 COVID-19 vaccine. Assay used: immunoSEQ multiplex PCR; TCRdb lists only in-frame clones, some missing. The sample has 150,000 to 180,000 clones, about nine tenths seen once; the top ten hold 15% to 20%. Sequenced material: peripheral blood, taken on day 0 of AZD1222 vaccination. Receptors originate from an adult in good health. The CDR3 runs from the conserved cysteine through the conserved F or W. The order of the fields is D gene, V gene, J gene, CDR3 protein. D genes are given only for firm matches.

.	TRBV7-6	TRBJ2-7	CASSLVMGHYEQYF
.	TRBV9	TRBJ2-1	CASSAWGDGAYNEQFF
.	TRBV7-9	TRBJ1-1	CASSLAGADTEAFF
.	TRBV7-3	TRBJ2-1	CASSLANADRQFF
.	TRBV6-5	TRBJ2-1	CASRLQSSYNEQFF
.	TRBV7-6	TRBJ1-6	CASRQRSPPTYNSPLHF
.	TRBV19	TRBJ1-1	CASSILVGMNTEAFF
.	TRBV27	TRBJ2-7	CASSSLDSHEQYF
.	TRBV4-3	TRBJ1-1	CASSPYLGSKAEAFF
.	TRBV4-1	TRBJ1-1	CASSQDPHLNTEAFF
.	TRBV14	TRBJ2-3	CASSSLGLSTDTQYF
.	TRBV3-1/TRBV3-2	TRBJ2-5	CASRHEETQYF
TRBD1	TRBV27	TRBJ1-2	CASSNPGTGLYGYTF
.	TRBV7-9	TRBJ1-1	CASSYGGDTEAFF
TRBD1	TRBV27	TRBJ2-1	CASSLSRTGINEQFF
.	TRBV5-6	TRBJ2-6	CASSLVRQGQLSGANVLTF
TRBD2	TRBV9	TRBJ2-1	CASSGGTYNEQFF
.	TRBV2	TRBJ1-5	CASSDSLGGRSNQPQHF
TRBD1	TRBV2	TRBJ2-7	CASRTGQVSYEQYF
.	TRBV5-1	TRBJ2-3	CASREPDRGLDTQYF
.	TRBV7-2	TRBJ2-7	CASSLDPSSYEQYF
.	TRBV6-5	TRBJ1-5	CASSYSSGMGQPQHF
.	TRBV11-2	TRBJ1-3	CASSLSGPGMGNTIYF
TRBD2	TRBV2	TRBJ2-3	CASSARLLAGVTDTQYF